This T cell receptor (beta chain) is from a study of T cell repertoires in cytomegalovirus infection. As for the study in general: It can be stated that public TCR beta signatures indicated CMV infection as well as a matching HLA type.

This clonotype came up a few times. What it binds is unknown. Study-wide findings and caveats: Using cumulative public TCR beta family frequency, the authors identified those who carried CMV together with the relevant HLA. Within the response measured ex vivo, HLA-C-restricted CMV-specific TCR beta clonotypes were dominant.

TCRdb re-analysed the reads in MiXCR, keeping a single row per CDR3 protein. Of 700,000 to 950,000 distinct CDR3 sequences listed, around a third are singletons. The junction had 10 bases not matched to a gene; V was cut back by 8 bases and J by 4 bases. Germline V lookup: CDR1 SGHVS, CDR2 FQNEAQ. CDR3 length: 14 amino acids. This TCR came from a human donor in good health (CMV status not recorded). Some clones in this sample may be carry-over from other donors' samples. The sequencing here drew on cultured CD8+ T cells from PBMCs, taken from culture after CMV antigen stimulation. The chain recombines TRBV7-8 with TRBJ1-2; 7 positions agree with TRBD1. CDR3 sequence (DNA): TGTGCCAGCCATGAGAAGGGGGCCGGCTATGGCTACACCTTC. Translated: CASHEKGAGYGYTF. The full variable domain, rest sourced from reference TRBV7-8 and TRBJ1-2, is GAGVSQSPRYKVAKRGQDVALRCDPISGHVSLFWYQQALGQGPEFLTYFQNEAQLDKSGLPSDRFFAERPEGSVSTLKIQRTQQEDSAVYLCASHEKGAGYGYTFGSGTRLTVV.